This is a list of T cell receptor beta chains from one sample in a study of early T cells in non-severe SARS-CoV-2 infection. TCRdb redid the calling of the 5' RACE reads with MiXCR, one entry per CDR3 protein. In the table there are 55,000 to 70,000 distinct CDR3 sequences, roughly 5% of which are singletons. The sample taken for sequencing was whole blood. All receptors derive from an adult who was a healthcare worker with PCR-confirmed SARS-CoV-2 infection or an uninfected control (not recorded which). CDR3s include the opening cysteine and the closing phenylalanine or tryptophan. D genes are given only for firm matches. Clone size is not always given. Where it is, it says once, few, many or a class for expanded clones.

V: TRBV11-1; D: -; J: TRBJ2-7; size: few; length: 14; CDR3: CASSQGAAGYEQYF; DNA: TGTGCCAGCAGCCAAGGGGCAGCTGGCTACGAGCAGTACTTC
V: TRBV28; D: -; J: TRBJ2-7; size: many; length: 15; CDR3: CASSTKAGPSYEQYF; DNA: TGTGCCAGCAGTACTAAGGCGGGTCCCTCCTACGAGCAGTACTTC
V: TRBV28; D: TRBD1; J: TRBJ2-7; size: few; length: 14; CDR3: CASSLRQGFYEQYF; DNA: TGTGCCAGCAGTTTACGACAGGGATTCTACGAGCAGTACTTC
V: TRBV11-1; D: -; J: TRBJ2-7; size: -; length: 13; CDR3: CASSLGGPGEQYF; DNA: TGTGCCAGCAGTCTTGGGGGGCCGGGCGAGCAGTACTTC
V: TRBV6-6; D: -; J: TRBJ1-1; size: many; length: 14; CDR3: CASSSYRVNTEAFF; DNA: TGTGCCAGCAGTTCGTACAGGGTGAACACTGAAGCTTTCTTT
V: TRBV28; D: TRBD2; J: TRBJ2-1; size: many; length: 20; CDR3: CASSPPPGLAGGPGPNEQFF; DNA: TGTGCCAGCAGCCCCCCCCCGGGGCTAGCGGGAGGGCCAGGCCCCAATGAGCAGTTCTTC
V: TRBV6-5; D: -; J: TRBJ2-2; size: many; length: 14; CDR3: CASRPPGGGGELFF; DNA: TGTGCCAGCAGACCACCCGGCGGCGGTGGGGAGCTGTTTTTT
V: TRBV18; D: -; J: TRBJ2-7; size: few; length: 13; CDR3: CASSPRVPYEQYF; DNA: TGTGCCAGCTCACCACGGGTGCCCTACGAGCAGTACTTC
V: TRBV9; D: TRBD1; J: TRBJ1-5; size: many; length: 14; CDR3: CASSSQGAGQPQHF; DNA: TGTGCCAGCAGCTCCCAGGGGGCCGGTCAGCCCCAGCATTTT
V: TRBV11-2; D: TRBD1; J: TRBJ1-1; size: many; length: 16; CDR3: CASSFRTGTEGPEAFF; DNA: TGTGCCAGCAGCTTTCGAACGGGGACAGAGGGGCCTGAAGCTTTCTTT
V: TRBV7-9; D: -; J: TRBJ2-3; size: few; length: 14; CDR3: CASSLAYPGDTQYF; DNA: TGTGCCAGCAGCTTAGCATACCCTGGGGATACGCAGTATTTT
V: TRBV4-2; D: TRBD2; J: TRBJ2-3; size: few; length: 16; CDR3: CASSQQGLAEADTQYF; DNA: TGTGCCAGCAGCCAACAGGGACTAGCGGAAGCTGATACGCAGTATTTT
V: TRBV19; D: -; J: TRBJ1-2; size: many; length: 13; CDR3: CASSIQINYGYTF; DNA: TGTGCCAGTAGTATCCAGATTAACTATGGCTACACCTTC
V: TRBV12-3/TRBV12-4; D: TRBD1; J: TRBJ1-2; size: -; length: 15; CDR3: CASSFPYRGNYGYTF; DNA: TGTGCCAGCAGTTTTCCCTACAGGGGAAACTATGGCTACACCTTC
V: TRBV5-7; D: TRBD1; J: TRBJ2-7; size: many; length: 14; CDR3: CASRPGQNSYEQYF; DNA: TGTGCCAGTAGACCGGGACAGAACTCCTACGAGCAGTACTTC
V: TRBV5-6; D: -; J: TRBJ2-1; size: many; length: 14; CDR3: CASGAYTGYNEQFF; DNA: TGTGCCAGCGGAGCCTATACTGGCTACAATGAGCAGTTCTTC
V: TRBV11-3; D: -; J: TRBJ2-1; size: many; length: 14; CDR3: CASSQGAAGDEQFF; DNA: TGTGCCAGCAGCCAGGGTGCGGCAGGCGATGAGCAGTTCTTC
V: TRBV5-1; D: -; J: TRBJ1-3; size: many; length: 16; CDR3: CASSLGQLGSGNTIYF; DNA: TGCGCCAGCAGCTTGGGACAGCTAGGGTCTGGAAACACCATATATTTT